These 27 T cell receptor beta chains originate from one sample sequenced in a study of T cell responses to AZD1222 COVID-19 vaccine. Sequenced by immunoSEQ multiplex PCR; TCRdb stores in-frame clones only, minus some. The table has tens of thousands of clones, 70% to 90% seen once. Specimen: peripheral blood, collected on day 0 of AZD1222 vaccination. Receptor source: an adult in good health.

The rearrangement uses TRBV6-2 or TRBV6-3 and TRBJ2-7; D may be TRBD1 (5 bases). V shed 2 bases and J shed 0 bases, with 8 bases lying between them. Germline lookup yields CDR1 MNHEY and CDR2 SVGEGT. This CDR3 is built from 14 residues. The CDR3 region has the DNA TGTGCCAGCAGTTACCAGGGTGCCTCCTACGAGCAGTACTTC. Residues: CASSYQGASYEQYF.

The J gene is TRBJ2-2, the V gene TRBV15; D gene uncertain. The CDR3 has 13 residues. The germline V gene encodes CDR1 LNHNV and CDR2 YYDKDF (reference sequence). Trimming removed 1 base from V and 5 bases from J, with 5 bases in between. The CDR3 sequence is CATSRVWTGELFF. CDR3 nucleotide sequence: TGTGCCACCAGCAGAGTATGGACCGGGGAGCTGTTTTTT.

The chain combines TRBV9 with TRBJ2-5; possible D gene TRBD1, 6 bases. CDR1 is SGDLS and CDR2 is YYNGEE in the germline V gene. V lost 4 bases and J lost 5, with 12 bases in between. The CDR3 totals 13 residues. DNA for the CDR3: TGTGCCAGCAGCCCACAGGGATTTGAGACCCAGTACTTC. Translating gives CASSPQGFETQYF.

The rearrangement joins TRBV2 to TRBJ1-1; 9 nucleotides agree with TRBD1. CDR1 and CDR2 from the germline V gene are SNHLY and FYNNEI. The ends lost 6 bases at V and 5 bases at J; junction bases unmatched: 4. The length of the CDR3 is 13 residues. The DNA of the CDR3 is TGTGCCAGCAGCGGACAGGGGAGGACTGAAGCTTTCTTT. Translating it yields CASSGQGRTEAFF.

This clone has a handful of counts. The chain carries TRBV25-1 and TRBJ2-5, with TRBD2 matching 10 bases. Per the germline V gene, CDR1 is MGHDK and CDR2 is SYGVNS. The CDR3 spans 17 residues. The ends lost 0 bases at V and 4 bases at J; junction bases unmatched: 8. In DNA, the CDR3 is TGTGCCAGCAGTGAATATCGGCTAGCGGGAGTCGGAGAGACCCAGTACTTC. Protein: CASSEYRLAGVGETQYF. The full variable domain, its missing parts supplied by reference TRBV25-1 and TRBJ2-5, is EADIYQTPRYLVIGTGKKITLECSQTMGHDKMYWYQQDPGMELHLIHYSYGVNSTEKGDLSSESTVSRIRTEHFPLTLESARPSHTSQYLCASSEYRLAGVGETQYFGPGTRLLVL.

The V call is TRBV6-2 or TRBV6-3, the J call TRBJ2-7; TRBD2 agrees at 8 bases. CDR1 is MNHEY and CDR2 is SVGEGT in the germline V gene. CDR3 size: 14 residues. Trimming took 5 bases from V and 0 from J; bases not matched to a gene: 3. CDR3 residues: CASSERESSYEQYF. The CDR3 DNA follows: TGTGCCAGCAGTGAGCGGGAGAGCTCCTACGAGCAGTACTTC.

The chain has TRBV3-1 (or the pseudogene TRBV3-2) and TRBJ1-5; 9 bases line up with TRBD1. From germline, CDR1 is LGHDT and CDR2 YNNKEL (reference sequence). V lost 4 bases, J lost 6 bases, and 7 bases stayed unmatched. The CDR3 runs 15 residues. The CDR3 loop is CASSLGQGIGQPQHF. As DNA, the CDR3 is TGTGCCAGCAGCCTTGGACAGGGGATCGGTCAGCCCCAGCATTTT.

The chain links TRBV15 to TRBJ1-4; D remains ambiguous. CDR3 length: 15 amino acids. Between the trimmed V and J ends, which lost 3 bases and 2 bases, there was a span of 10 bases. Germline V gene sequence: CDR1 LNHNV, CDR2 YYDKDF (reference sequence). CDR3 in DNA: TGTGCCACCAGCAGTAGGGTGGGGACTAATGAAAAACTGTTTTTT. This translates into CATSSRVGTNEKLFF.

This clone was found once. J is TRBJ2-7 and V is TRBV11-2, with TRBD1 matching 10 bases. Germline trimming cut 5 bases from V and 3 bases from J; bases unmatched to any gene: 7. The CDR3 covers 15 residues. Germline CDR1 and CDR2: SGHAT and FQNNGV. CDR3: CASSRSGTGVYEQYF. DNA of the CDR3: TGTGCCAGCAGCAGAAGTGGGACAGGGGTCTACGAGCAGTACTTC.

J is TRBJ2-2 and V is TRBV6-5; D is uncertain. The CDR3 sequence is 12 residues long. Deletions cut 5 bases from V and 3 bases from J, with 4 bases between. The germline gives CDR1 MNHEY, CDR2 SVGAGI. This CDR3 is CASSPHTGELFF. CDR3 nucleotides: TGTGCCAGCAGTCCCCACACCGGGGAGCTGTTTTTT.

The genes are TRBV6-4 and TRBJ2-3; 10 nucleotides line up with TRBD1. The CDR3 is 15 amino acids. V lost 0 bases and J lost 4; bases outside the gene matches: 1. Per the germline V gene, CDR1 is MRHNA and CDR2 is SNTAGT. CDR3 protein: CASSDSTGGADTQYF. In DNA, the CDR3 is TGTGCCAGCAGTGACTCGACAGGGGGCGCAGATACGCAGTATTTT.

The count of this clone is one. The chain has TRBV20-1 and TRBJ2-3, with unresolved D. The CDR3 consists of 11 residues. Trimming stripped 5 bases from V and 5 bases from J, with 8 bases between. Germline V gives CDR1 DFQATT, CDR2 SNEGSKA (reference sequence). The chain's CDR3 is CSAYSRDTQYF. The CDR3 DNA reads as TGCAGTGCTTATTCTAGAGATACGCAGTATTTT.

This sequence joins TRBV27 and TRBJ2-3, with D hard to call. The germline V gene has CDR1 MNHEY and CDR2 SMNVEV (reference sequence). The CDR3 extends over 14 amino acids. Trimming left V 4 bases short and J 6 bases short, with 14 bases between. This CDR3 is CASSSEGSLDTQYF. The CDR3 DNA reads TGTGCCAGCAGTTCGGAAGGGTCGCTCGATACGCAGTATTTT.

The chain has TRBV3-1 (or the pseudogene TRBV3-2) and TRBJ2-1, with 8 bases fitting TRBD2. From germline, CDR1 is LGHDT and CDR2 YNNKEL (reference sequence). This CDR3 is built from 16 residues. V lost 1 base to trimming and J lost 6 bases; unmatched junction nucleotides: 8. In DNA, the CDR3 is TGTGCCAGCAGCCAAGTGCCAGCGGGAGCCCCCAATGAGCAGTTCTTC. It yields the protein CASSQVPAGAPNEQFF.

The chain couples TRBV7-2 to TRBJ1-1; 10 nucleotides line up with TRBD1. In germline, CDR1 is SGHTA, CDR2 FQGNSA. The length of the CDR3 is 16 residues. The J segment lost 5 bases and the V segment lost 3 bases, leaving 9 bases of the junction unmatched. In nucleotides, the CDR3 is TGTGCCAGCAGCTTGAGGGGACAGGGGAAGCGGACTGAAGCTTTCTTT. It is translated as CASSLRGQGKRTEAFF.

V is TRBV2 and J is TRBJ2-3, with 7 bases aligning to TRBD2. The CDR3 contains 15 residues. V gave up 3 bases and J gave up 5 bases; unmatched junction bases: 8. Germline V gene lookup returns CDR1 SNHLY and CDR2 FYNNEI. CDR3 DNA sequence: TGTGCCAGCAGTGAGGGGATCCGCGGGAGAGATACGCAGTATTTT. It specifies CASSEGIRGRDTQYF.

CDR3 in amino acids: CASSQRSSGNTEAFF. The CDR3 DNA follows: TGTGCCAGCAGCCAGAGGAGCTCGGGGAACACTGAAGCTTTCTTT. The rearrangement links TRBV28 to TRBJ1-1, with D unresolved. The CDR3 runs to 15 residues. CDR1 and CDR2 from the germline V gene are MDHEN and SYDVKM. V dropped 6 bases and J dropped 1 base, with 15 bases sitting between them. Together with reference TRBV28 and TRBJ1-1, the CDR3 gives the full variable domain: DVKVTQSSRYLVKRTGEKVFLECVQDMDHENMFWYRQDPGLGLRLIYFSYDVKMKEKGDIPEGYSVSREKKERFSLILESASTNQTSMYLCASSQRSSGNTEAFFGQGTRLTVV.

This sequence joins TRBV11-2 and TRBJ2-2; D is uncertain. CDR1 SGHAT and CDR2 FQNNGV come from the germline V gene. The CDR3 runs to 16 residues. The germline V and J ends were trimmed by 1 base and 0 bases, with 9 bases remaining between them. The CDR3 coding sequence is TGTGCCAGCAGCTTAGCGATAGCTGCGAACACCGGGGAGCTGTTTTTT. Protein product: CASSLAIAANTGELFF. The complete variable domain, with remaining parts taken from reference TRBV11-2 and TRBJ2-2, reads EAGVAQSPRYKIIEKRQSVAFWCNPISGHATLYWYQQILGQGPKLLIQFQNNGVVDDSQLPKDRFSAERLKGVDSTLKIQPAKLEDSAVYLCASSLAIAANTGELFFGEGSRLTVL.

This chain joins TRBV10-1 and TRBJ2-1, with no clear D. The CDR3 extends over 16 amino acids. Germline V gives CDR1 WNHNN, CDR2 SYGVQD (reference sequence). V was pared by 1 base and J by 4 bases, with 14 bases between. The CDR3: CASSELRSRSYNEQFF. CDR3 in DNA: TGCGCCAGCAGTGAGTTGCGTTCGAGGTCATACAATGAGCAGTTCTTC.

The V and J genes are TRBV6-5 and TRBJ2-5, with D tentatively TRBD1 (7 bases). Germline V gives CDR1 MNHEY, CDR2 SVGAGI. V lost 10 bases to trimming and J lost 4 bases, with 19 bases between them. The CDR3 length is 14 residues. The CDR3 is CATTSPGGLETQYF. The CDR3 DNA is TGTGCCACTACATCACCAGGGGGGCTAGAGACCCAGTACTTC.

V and J are TRBV9 and TRBJ2-7, with D possibly TRBD1 on 6 matching bases. The germline gives CDR1 SGDLS, CDR2 YYNGEE. The length of the CDR3 is 14 residues. V was clipped by 4 bases and J by 1 base, with 12 bases between them. The CDR3 region has the DNA TGTGCCAGCAGCCCTCCCGGGACATCCTACGAGCAGTACTTC. Its protein is CASSPPGTSYEQYF.

The chain carries TRBV3-1 (or the pseudogene TRBV3-2) and TRBJ1-5; D remains ambiguous. The CDR3 runs to 12 residues. The V end was cut by 4 bases, the J end by 7 bases, with 8 bases between. The germline V gene has CDR1 LGHDT and CDR2 YNNKEL (reference sequence). In DNA, the CDR3 is TGTGCCAGCAGCCTCGGGGTACAGCCCCAGCATTTT. This sequence encodes CASSLGVQPQHF.

The chain joins TRBV10-3 to TRBJ1-2; maybe TRBD1 (6 bases). The CDR3 consists of 13 residues. Trimming removed 7 bases at V and 4 bases at J, with 13 bases between. The germline gives CDR1 ENHRY, CDR2 SYGVKD. The CDR3 sequence is CAINGGSGYGYTF. DNA for the CDR3: TGTGCCATCAATGGGGGCAGCGGCTATGGCTACACCTTC.

The chain combines TRBV15 with TRBJ2-7; D gene unclear. The CDR3 has 12 residues. V lost 5 bases and J 4 bases, leaving 9 bases between the germline ends. In germline, CDR1 is LNHNV, CDR2 YYDKDF (reference sequence). The CDR3 here is CATSGQTYEQYF. Here the CDR3 DNA reads TGTGCCACCAGCGGGCAAACGTACGAGCAGTACTTC.

The chain carries TRBV5-1 and TRBJ2-1, with 8 nucleotides matching TRBD2. The CDR3 runs to 17 residues. V was pared by 3 bases and J by 0 bases, with 8 bases of the junction left unmatched. Germline V gives CDR1 SGHRS, CDR2 YFSETQ. CDR3 protein: CASSWTELAASYNEQFF. In nucleotides, the CDR3 is TGCGCCAGCAGCTGGACAGAACTAGCGGCCTCCTACAATGAGCAGTTCTTC.

V usage is TRBV10-1 and J usage is TRBJ2-2; 9 bases are a match to TRBD2. J was trimmed by 6 bases and V by 3 bases; bases with no gene match: 2. Germline assignment: CDR1 WNHNN and CDR2 SYGVQD (reference sequence). The CDR3 is 14 amino acids. The CDR3 spells CASSDGGRAGELFF. The CDR3 DNA reads as TGCGCCAGCAGTGACGGCGGGAGGGCCGGGGAGCTGTTTTTT.

CDR3 sequence reads: CASSSGNSPLHF. CDR3 coding DNA: TGTGCCAGCAGCTCTGGGAATTCACCCCTCCACTTT. The chain joins TRBV27 to TRBJ1-6, with unresolved D. The germline gives CDR1 MNHEY, CDR2 SMNVEV (reference sequence). The CDR3 loop spans 12 amino acids. Trimming stripped 6 bases from V and 7 bases from J, with 7 bases between.